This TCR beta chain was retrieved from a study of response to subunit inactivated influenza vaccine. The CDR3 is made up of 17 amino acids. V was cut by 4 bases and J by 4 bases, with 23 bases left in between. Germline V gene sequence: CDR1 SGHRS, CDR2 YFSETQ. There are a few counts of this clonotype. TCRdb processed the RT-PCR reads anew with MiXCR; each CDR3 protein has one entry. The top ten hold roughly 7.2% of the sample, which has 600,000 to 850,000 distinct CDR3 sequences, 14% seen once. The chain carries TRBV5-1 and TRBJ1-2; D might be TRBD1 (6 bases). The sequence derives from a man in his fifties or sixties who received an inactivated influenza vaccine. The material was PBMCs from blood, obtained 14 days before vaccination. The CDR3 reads CASSHRGHRTGAYGYTF. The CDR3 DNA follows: TGCGCCAGCAGCCACCGGGGCCATCGAACGGGGGCCTATGGCTACACCTTC.